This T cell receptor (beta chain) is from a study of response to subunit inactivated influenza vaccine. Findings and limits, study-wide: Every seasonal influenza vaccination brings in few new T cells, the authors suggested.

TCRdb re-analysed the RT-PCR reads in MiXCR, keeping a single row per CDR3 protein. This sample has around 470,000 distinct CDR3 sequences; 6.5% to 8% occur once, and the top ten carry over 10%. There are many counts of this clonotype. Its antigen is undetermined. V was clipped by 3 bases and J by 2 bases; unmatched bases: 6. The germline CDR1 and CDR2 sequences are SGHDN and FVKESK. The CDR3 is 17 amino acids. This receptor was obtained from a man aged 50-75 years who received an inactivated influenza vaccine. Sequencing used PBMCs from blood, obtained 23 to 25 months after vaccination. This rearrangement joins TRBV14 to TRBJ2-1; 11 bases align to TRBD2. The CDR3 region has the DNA TGTGCCAGCAGCCAGCCGACGGGACTAGCGGCCTACAATGAGCAGTTCTTC. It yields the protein CASSQPTGLAAYNEQFF.